This TCR beta chain was recovered during a study of blood T cell repertoires in COVID-19. The protocol was immunoSEQ multiplex PCR, while the TCRdb copy is restricted to in-frame clones and leaves out a portion. The table lists some 200,000 clones, around nine tenths of them singletons. This clone was counted between two and nine times. V lost 2 bases and J 4 bases, leaving 12 bases between the germline ends. The CDR3 totals 15 residues. Per the germline V gene, CDR1 is MNHEY and CDR2 is SVGAGI. The sequenced sample consisted of peripheral blood. The TCR comes from a man between 65 and 80 years old with acute or convalescent COVID-19. J is TRBJ1-3 and V is TRBV6-5; a weak D match, TRBD1 (6 bases). The CDR3 DNA sequence: TGTGCCAGCAGTTACCGTTCAGGGGACGGAAACACCATATATTTT. It is translated as CASSYRSGDGNTIYF.